This record looks at one T cell receptor beta chain sequence and its context. Its specificity is unknown. CD45RO-negative, CCR7-selected cells formed the naive CD8 fraction, which excluded terminally differentiated effector memory CD45RA+ cells. Within Nashville, Tennessee resided all donors, each a Caucasian adult. The data belong to a study of shared clonotypes between healthy human individuals. Study results and limitations: Only a few donors were included, so the genetic and exposure-history diversity represented was limited.

Method: immunoSEQ multiplex PCR; TCRdb's copy keeps in-frame clones and lacks some. The profile shows about 1,800,000 clones, over 85% of them singletons. The germline gives CDR1 SGHDT, CDR2 YYEEEE. There are 18 residues in the CDR3. Trimming at V came to 2 bases and at J to 1 base, leaving 13 bases not matched to a gene. The receptor's source is a man aged 18-30 years in good health. The sample taken for sequencing was naive CD8+ T cells sorted from blood. The chain couples TRBV5-6 to TRBJ1-2, with 8 bases that match TRBD1. In nucleotides, the CDR3 is TGTGCCAGCAGCTTACCAGGGGGCTTTCCGACGCTTAACTATGGCTACACCTTC. Translated: CASSLPGGFPTLNYGYTF.